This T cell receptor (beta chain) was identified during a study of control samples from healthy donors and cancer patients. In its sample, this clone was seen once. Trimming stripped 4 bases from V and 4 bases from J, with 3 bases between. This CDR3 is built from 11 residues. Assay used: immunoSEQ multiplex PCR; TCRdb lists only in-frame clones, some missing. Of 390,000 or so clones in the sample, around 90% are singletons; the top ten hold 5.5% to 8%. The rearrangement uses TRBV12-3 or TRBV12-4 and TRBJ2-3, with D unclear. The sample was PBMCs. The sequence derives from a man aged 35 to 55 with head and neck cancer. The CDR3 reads CASSSSDTQYF. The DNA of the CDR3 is TGTGCCAGCAGTTCCTCAGATACGCAGTATTTT.